This T cell receptor beta chain originates from a study of blood T cell repertoires in COVID-19 (TCRdb year 2020). Notes on the research overall: The collaborator samples originated in the United States, Italy and Spain and spanned the acute and convalescent phases of COVID-19. The prospective study material was composed of cDNA or gDNA derived from T cells, B-cell-depleted T cells, or PBMCs. Subjects who had been exposed to COVID-19, were actively infected with it, or had recovered from it provided the deeply sampled blood TCRbeta repertoires that made up the dataset. The repertoires were released in a freely available public database meant as a resource for research on the immune response to SARS-CoV-2. The samples were drawn from two sources: the first 160 participants of the ongoing ImmuneRACE study, and fewer than 1,500 subjects contributed by 6 global collaborators. Sample metadata almost always included a de-identified subject ID, COVID-19 status, age in years and sex. HLA class I and class II types, where available, came from metadata supplied by the sample provider rather than from assay-based typing. What the work shows at the level of the full study, not this receptor alone: Clinical and demographic metadata were provided uncurated, with the amount varying by source and participant.

TCRbeta CDR3 regions were amplified from genomic DNA using the immunoSEQ Assay, a bias-controlled multiplex PCR. On the authors' methods: Nucleated cell counts per sample were estimated from amplification of reference gene primers within the assay. To quantify the absolute abundance of each unique TCRbeta CDR3 rearrangement, sequence reads were collapsed and filtered. For each sample, productive Simpson clonality was calculated as the square root of Simpson's diversity index over productive rearrangements. Not all clones reach the TCRdb copy of this immuneACCESS table, which keeps in-frame sequences only. Checked studies attribute under half of the gap to unresolved V genes and leave the rest unexplained. That table gives V, J and clone size, and the DNA gave D and trimming. The table for this sample lists around 190,000 clones; roughly 80% of them were counted only once. Around an eighth of the sample rests with the top ten.

Comments on this clone: It lacks a known antigen. One base away there is no much larger clone; base qualities are not given.

The CDR3 runs 15 residues from the cysteine to the phenylalanine. CDR3 DNA is the only sequence kept; it has 45 bases, read in frame from the first base. CDR1 and CDR2 were assigned from the germline V gene as KGHSH and LQKENI. Germline trimming amounts to 3 bases on V and 0 bases on J, with 3 as the count of junction bases outside the gene matches. Collaborating institutions collected whole blood in K2EDTA tubes following their own protocols. For TCRbeta analysis, collaborator samples were shipped as frozen whole blood, as isolated PBMCs, or as DNA extracted from either sample type. This sequence originates from a woman in her 50s with acute or convalescent COVID-19. Sequenced input: peripheral blood. The rearrangement combines TRBV18 with TRBJ2-7, with 9 junctional bases fitting TRBD2. The encoded CDR3 is CASSPGRGGSYEQYF. The DNA sequence is given as TGTGCCAGCTCACCGGGGCGGGGGGGCTCCTACGAGCAGTACTTC.